These 7 T cell receptor beta chains originate from one sample sequenced in a study of T cell responses to AZD1222 COVID-19 vaccine. The data were produced by immunoSEQ multiplex PCR, yet TCRdb's version contains in-frame clones alone and is incomplete. The data hold about 97,000 clones, with 86% observed a single time. The sequencing here drew on peripheral blood, taken on day 0 of AZD1222 vaccination. The receptors here all came from an adult in good health.

This clone has just a few counts. CDR3 loop: CASSLSMVGSVTQYF. The CDR3 DNA reads as TGTGCCAGCAGTTTATCGATGGTTGGTAGCGTTACGCAGTATTTT. The chain carries TRBV27 and TRBJ2-3, with a tentative D call TRBD2 (5 bases). Germline V gene data show CDR1 as MNHEY and CDR2 as SMNVEV (reference sequence). V was shortened by 0 bases and J by 8 bases, with 15 bases between the two germline ends. The CDR3 is 15 amino acids.

This chain connects TRBV6-5 to TRBJ2-7; 9 bases map to TRBD1. CDR3 length equals 15 residues. In germline, CDR1 is MNHEY, CDR2 SVGAGI. The J segment lost 2 bases and the V segment lost 5 bases, leaving 7 bases of the junction unmatched. The CDR3 protein is CASSRTGEGPYEQYF. CDR3 in DNA: TGTGCCAGCAGTCGGACAGGGGAAGGGCCCTACGAGCAGTACTTC.

This clone was observed a handful of times. The V gene is TRBV6-2 or TRBV6-3, the J gene TRBJ1-5, with 7 bases matching TRBD1. From germline, CDR1 is MNHEY and CDR2 SVGEGT. After removal of 6 bases from V and 0 bases from J, the junction contained 8 bases not matched to a gene. The CDR3 has 16 residues. CDR3 sequence: CASSHRQGGSNQPQHF. CDR3 nucleotides: TGTGCCAGCAGCCACAGACAGGGCGGTAGCAATCAGCCCCAGCATTTT.

This sequence joins TRBV6-5 and TRBJ1-2; D may be TRBD1 (5 bases). The V gene lost 2 bases and the J gene lost 4 bases, with 14 bases spanning the gap. CDR1 is MNHEY, CDR2 SVGAGI, per germline. The CDR3 loop spans 15 amino acids. The CDR3 reads CASSYTTVGTYGYTF. CDR3 coding DNA: TGTGCCAGCAGTTACACGACAGTGGGGACCTATGGCTACACCTTC.

The chain has TRBV7-2 and TRBJ2-3, with D hard to call. V shed 3 bases and J shed 1 base, with 11 bases lying between them. CDR3 length: 15 residues. Germline V gene lookup returns CDR1 SGHTA and CDR2 FQGNSA. Here the CDR3 reads CASSFWVYGTDTQYF. The CDR3 DNA is TGTGCCAGCAGCTTTTGGGTGTACGGCACAGATACGCAGTATTTT.

This chain uses TRBV7-9 with TRBJ2-7, with 9 positions matching TRBD1. With V trimmed by 7 bases and J by 3 bases, 4 bases remained unmatched. CDR1 and CDR2 from the germline V gene are SEHNR and FQNEAQ (reference sequence). The CDR3 runs to 13 residues. The CDR3 DNA follows: TGTGCCAGCACCGGGACAGGGAACTACGAGCAGTACTTC. Amino acids: CASTGTGNYEQYF.

V and J are TRBV7-3 and TRBJ2-6; either TRBD1 or TRBD2 may supply D (5 bases each). CDR3 length equals 15 residues. Germline V gene data show CDR1 as SGHTA and CDR2 as FQGTGA. Trimming pared 2 bases from V and 1 base from J, leaving 6 bases between. CDR3 amino acids: CASSLEGSGANVLTF. CDR3 coding DNA: TGTGCCAGCAGCTTAGAGGGGTCTGGGGCCAACGTCCTGACTTTC.